This T cell receptor (beta chain) was observed in a study of graft-versus-host responses after intestinal transplantation. Study-wide background: Anti-thymocyte globulin induction preceded two to four years of tacrolimus and steroid maintenance in all recipients.

This clone came up a few times. Antigen unknown. Study-level results: Within the allografts of patients who had graft-donor T cell macrochimerism, graft-versus-host to host-versus-graft clonal ratios were high. HvG clone declines early post-transplant were associated with peak circulating GvH levels.

The CDR3 contains 12 residues. Trimming cost V 6 bases and J 4 bases; bases outside gene matches: 3. CDR1 SEHNR and CDR2 FQNEAQ come from the germline V gene (reference sequence). Some clones are missing from TCRdb's copy, which holds only in-frame ones; the method was immunoSEQ multiplex PCR. The table records 25,000 to 30,000 clones, over 85% of them present only once. This TCR was recovered from a human patient who received an intestinal transplant, so some T cells may come from the graft donor. The chain couples TRBV7-9 to TRBJ2-7, with 7 bases lining up with TRBD1. The source material was PBMCs, sampled 30 days after intestinal transplant. In DNA, the CDR3 is TGTGCCAGCAGTCGACAGGGTTACGAGCAGTACTTC. As protein: CASSRQGYEQYF.